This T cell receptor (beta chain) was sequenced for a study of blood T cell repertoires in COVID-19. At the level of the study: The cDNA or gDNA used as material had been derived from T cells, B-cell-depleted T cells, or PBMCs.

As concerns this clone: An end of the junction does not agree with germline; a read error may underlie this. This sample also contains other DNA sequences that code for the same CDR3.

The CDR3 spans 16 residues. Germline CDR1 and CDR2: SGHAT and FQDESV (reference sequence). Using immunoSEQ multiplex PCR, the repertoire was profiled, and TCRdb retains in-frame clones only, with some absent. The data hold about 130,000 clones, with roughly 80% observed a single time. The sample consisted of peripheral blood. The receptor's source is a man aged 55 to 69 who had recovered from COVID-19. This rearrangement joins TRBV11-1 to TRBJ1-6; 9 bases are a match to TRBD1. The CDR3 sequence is CASSLWGQGGNSPLHF. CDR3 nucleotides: TGTGCTAGCAGCTTATGGGGACAGGGCGGAAATTCACCCCTCCACTTT.